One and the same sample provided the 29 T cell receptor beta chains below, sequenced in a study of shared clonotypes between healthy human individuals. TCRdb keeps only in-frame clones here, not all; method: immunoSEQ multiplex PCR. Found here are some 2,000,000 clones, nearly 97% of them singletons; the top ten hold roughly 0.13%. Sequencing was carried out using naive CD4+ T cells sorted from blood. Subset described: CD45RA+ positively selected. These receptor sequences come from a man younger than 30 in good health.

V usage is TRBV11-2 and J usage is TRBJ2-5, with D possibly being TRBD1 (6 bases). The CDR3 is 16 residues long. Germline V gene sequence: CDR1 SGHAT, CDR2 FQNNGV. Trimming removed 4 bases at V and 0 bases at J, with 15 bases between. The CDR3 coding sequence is TGTGCCAGCAGCTCAGGGGCCAAACTCCACCAAGAGACCCAGTACTTC. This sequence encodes CASSSGAKLHQETQYF.

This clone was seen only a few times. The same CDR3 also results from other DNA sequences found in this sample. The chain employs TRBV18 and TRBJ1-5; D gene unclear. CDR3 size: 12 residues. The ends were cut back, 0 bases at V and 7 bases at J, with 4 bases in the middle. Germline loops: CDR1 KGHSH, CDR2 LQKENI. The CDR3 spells CASSPPGQPQHF. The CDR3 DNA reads TGTGCCAGCTCACCACCTGGCCAGCCCCAGCATTTT.

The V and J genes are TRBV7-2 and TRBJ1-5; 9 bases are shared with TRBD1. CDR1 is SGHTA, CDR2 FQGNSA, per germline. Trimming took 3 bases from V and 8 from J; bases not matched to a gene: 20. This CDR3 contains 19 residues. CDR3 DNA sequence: TGTGCCAGCAGCTTGTCGAACTCATTTCAACAGGGGGCATGGGAGCCCCAGCATTTT. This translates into CASSLSNSFQQGAWEPQHF.

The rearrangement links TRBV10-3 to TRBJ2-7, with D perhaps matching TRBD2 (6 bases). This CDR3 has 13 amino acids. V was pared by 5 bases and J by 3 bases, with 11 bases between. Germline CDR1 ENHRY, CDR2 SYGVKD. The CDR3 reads CAISKGGVYEQYF. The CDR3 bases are TGTGCCATCAGTAAGGGCGGGGTCTACGAGCAGTACTTC.

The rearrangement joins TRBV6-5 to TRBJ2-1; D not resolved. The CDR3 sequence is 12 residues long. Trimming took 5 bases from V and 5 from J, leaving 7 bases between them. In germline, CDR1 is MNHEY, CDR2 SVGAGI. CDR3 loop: CASSRRHNEQFF. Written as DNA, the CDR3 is TGTGCCAGCAGTAGAAGACACAATGAGCAGTTCTTC.

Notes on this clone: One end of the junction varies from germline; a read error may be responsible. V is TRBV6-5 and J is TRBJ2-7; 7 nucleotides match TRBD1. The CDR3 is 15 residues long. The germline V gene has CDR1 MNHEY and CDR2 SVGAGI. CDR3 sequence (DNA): TGTGCCAGCAGTGACTCCGGGACAGTTCCCTACGAGCAGTACTTC. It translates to CASSDSGTVPYEQYF.

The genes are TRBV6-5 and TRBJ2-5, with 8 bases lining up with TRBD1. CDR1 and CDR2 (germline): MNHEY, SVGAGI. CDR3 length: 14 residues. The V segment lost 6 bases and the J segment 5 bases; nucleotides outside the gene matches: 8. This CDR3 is CASSRRGPVETQYF. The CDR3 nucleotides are TGTGCCAGCAGCCGCAGGGGGCCCGTCGAGACCCAGTACTTC.

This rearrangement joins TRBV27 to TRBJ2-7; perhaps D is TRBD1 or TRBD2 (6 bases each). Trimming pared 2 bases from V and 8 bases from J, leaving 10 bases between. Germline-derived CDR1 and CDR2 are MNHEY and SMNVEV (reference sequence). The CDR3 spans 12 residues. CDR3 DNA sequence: TGTGCCAGCAGTTTACCGGGGGCAAAGCAGTACTTC. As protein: CASSLPGAKQYF.

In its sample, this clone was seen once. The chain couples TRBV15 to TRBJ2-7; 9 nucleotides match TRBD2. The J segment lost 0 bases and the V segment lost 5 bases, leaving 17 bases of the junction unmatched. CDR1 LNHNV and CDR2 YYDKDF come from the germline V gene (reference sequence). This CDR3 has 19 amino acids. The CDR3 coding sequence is TGTGCCACCAGCGGAAGTCCCAAGACTAGCGGCAGGAGCTCCTACGAGCAGTACTTC. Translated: CATSGSPKTSGRSSYEQYF.

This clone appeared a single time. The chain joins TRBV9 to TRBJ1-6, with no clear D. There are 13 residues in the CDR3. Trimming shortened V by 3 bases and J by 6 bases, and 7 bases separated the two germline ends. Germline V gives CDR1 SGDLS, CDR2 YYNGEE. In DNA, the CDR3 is TGTGCCAGCAGCGAAAGAGTTAATTCACCCCTCCACTTT. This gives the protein CASSERVNSPLHF.

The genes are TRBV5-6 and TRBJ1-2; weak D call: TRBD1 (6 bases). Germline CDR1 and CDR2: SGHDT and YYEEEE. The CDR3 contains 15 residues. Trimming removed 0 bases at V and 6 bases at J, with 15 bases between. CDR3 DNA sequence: TGTGCCAGCAGCTTGGACCCCACAGGGCTTAATGGCTACACCTTC. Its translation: CASSLDPTGLNGYTF.

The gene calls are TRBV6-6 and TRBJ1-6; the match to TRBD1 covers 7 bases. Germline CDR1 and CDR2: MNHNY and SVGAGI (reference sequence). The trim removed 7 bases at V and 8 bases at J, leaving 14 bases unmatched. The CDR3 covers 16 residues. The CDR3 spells CASNPGGVWEHSPLHF. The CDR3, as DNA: TGTGCCAGCAACCCAGGGGGTGTCTGGGAACATTCACCCCTCCACTTT.

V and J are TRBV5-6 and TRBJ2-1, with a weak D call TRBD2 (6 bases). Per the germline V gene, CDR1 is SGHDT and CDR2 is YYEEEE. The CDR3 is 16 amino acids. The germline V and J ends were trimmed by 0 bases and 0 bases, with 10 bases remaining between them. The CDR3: CASSLARGSSYNEQFF. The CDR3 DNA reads TGTGCCAGCAGCTTGGCCCGGGGGAGCTCCTACAATGAGCAGTTCTTC.

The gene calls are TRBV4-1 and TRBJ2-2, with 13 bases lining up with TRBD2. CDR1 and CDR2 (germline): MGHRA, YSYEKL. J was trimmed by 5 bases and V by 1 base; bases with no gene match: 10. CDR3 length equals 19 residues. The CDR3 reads CASSQVQLAGGLRTGELFF. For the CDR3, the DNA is TGCGCCAGCAGCCAAGTTCAACTAGCGGGAGGGCTACGAACCGGGGAGCTGTTTTTT.

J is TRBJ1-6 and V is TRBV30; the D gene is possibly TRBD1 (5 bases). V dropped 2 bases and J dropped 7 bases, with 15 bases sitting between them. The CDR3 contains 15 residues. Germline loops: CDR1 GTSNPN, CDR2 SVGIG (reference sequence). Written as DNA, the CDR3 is TGTGCCTGGAGTATCCGGAGGGGTGGGAATTCACCCCTCCACTTT. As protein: CAWSIRRGGNSPLHF.

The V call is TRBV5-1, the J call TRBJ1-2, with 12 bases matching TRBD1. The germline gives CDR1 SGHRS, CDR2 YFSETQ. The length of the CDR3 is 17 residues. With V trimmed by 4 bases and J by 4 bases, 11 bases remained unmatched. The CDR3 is CASSLNSGTGGVYGYTF. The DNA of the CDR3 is TGCGCCAGCAGCCTAAATTCCGGGACAGGGGGCGTCTATGGCTACACCTTC.

The CDR3 bases are TGCAGCGTATTCCCATTGAGAGAGAACACTGAAGCTTTCTTT. Its translation: CSVFPLRENTEAFF. The chain is built from TRBV29-1 and TRBJ1-1; D is ambiguous. Trimming removed 6 bases at V and 1 base at J, with 15 bases between. The germline V gene encodes CDR1 SQVTM and CDR2 ANQGSEA. The CDR3 extends over 14 amino acids. Filled out from reference TRBV29-1 and TRBJ1-1, the complete variable domain reads SAVISQKPSRDICQRGTSLTIQCQVDSQVTMMFWYRQQPGQSLTLIATANQGSEATYESGFVIDKFPISRPNLTFSTLTVSNMSPEDSSIYLCSVFPLRENTEAFFGQGTRLTVV.

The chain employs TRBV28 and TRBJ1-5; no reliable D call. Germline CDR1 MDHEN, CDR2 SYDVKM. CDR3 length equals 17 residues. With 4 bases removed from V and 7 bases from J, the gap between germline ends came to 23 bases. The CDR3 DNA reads TGTGCCAGCAGTTCCCCTGAGGACGCAGCCGGCGGGCAGCCCCAGCATTTT. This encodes CASSSPEDAAGGQPQHF.

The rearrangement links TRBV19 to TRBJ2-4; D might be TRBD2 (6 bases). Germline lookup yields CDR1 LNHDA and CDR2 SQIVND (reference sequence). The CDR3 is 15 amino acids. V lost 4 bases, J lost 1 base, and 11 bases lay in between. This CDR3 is CASSSGAMAKNIQYF. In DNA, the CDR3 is TGTGCCAGTAGTAGCGGGGCTATGGCCAAAAACATTCAGTACTTC.

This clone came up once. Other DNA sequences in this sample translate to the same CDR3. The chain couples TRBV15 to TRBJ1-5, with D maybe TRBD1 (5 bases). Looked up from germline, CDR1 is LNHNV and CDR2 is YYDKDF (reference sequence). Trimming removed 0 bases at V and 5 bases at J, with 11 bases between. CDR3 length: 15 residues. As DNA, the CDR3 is TGTGCCACCAGCAGAGAAGGCAGGGCTGATCAGCCCCAGCATTTT. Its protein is CATSREGRADQPQHF.

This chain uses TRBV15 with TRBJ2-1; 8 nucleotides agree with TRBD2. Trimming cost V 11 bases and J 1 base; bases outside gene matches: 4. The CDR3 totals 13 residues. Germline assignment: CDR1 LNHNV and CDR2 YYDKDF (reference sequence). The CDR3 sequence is CASSSGSYNEQFF. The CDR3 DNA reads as TGTGCCTCATCTAGCGGGTCCTACAATGAGCAGTTCTTC.

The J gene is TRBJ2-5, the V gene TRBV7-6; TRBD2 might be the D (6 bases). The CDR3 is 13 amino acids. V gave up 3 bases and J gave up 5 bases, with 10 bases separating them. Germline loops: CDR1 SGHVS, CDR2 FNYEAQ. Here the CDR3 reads CASSFTGGETQYF. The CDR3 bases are TGTGCCAGCAGCTTCACAGGAGGGGAGACCCAGTACTTC.

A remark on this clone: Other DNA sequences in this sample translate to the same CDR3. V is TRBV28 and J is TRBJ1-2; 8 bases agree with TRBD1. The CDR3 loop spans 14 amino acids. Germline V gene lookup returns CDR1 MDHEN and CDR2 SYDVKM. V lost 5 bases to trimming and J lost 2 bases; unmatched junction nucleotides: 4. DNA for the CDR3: TGTGCCAGCAGTCCCGGACAGGGAAACTATGGCTACACCTTC. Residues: CASSPGQGNYGYTF.

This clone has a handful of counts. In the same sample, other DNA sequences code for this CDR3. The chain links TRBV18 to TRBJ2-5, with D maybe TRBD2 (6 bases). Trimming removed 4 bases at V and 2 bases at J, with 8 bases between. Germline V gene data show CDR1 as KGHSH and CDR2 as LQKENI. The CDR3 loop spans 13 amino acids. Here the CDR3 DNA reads TGTGCCAGCTCACGGGACTTGCAAGAGACCCAGTACTTC. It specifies CASSRDLQETQYF.

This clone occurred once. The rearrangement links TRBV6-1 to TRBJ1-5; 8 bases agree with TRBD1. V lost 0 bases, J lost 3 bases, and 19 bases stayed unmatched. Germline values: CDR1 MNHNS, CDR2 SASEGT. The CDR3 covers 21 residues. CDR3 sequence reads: CASSEARGRGRIRGDNQPQHF. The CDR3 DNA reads TGTGCCAGCAGTGAAGCTCGGGGCAGGGGGCGAATACGGGGTGACAATCAGCCCCAGCATTTT.

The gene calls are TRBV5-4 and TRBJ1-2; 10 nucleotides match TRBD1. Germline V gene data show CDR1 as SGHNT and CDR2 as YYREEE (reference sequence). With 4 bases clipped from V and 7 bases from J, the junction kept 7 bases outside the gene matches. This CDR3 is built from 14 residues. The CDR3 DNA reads TGTGCCAGCAGCATGGACAGGGGGGATTCTGGCTACACCTTC. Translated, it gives CASSMDRGDSGYTF.

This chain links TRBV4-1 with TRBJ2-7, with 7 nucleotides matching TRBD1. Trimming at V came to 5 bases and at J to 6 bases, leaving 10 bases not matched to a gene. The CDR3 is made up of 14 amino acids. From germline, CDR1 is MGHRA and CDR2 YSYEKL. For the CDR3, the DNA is TGCGCCAGCAGCAACCCAGGGGGAAGAAGCGAGCAGTACTTC. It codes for CASSNPGGRSEQYF.

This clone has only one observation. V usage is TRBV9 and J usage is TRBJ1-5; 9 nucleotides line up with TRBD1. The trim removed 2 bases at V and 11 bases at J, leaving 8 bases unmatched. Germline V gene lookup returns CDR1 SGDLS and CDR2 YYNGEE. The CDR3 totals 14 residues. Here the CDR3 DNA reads TGTGCCAGCAGCGTGGGGGACAGGGCCACGTCCCAGCATTTT. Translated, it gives CASSVGDRATSQHF.

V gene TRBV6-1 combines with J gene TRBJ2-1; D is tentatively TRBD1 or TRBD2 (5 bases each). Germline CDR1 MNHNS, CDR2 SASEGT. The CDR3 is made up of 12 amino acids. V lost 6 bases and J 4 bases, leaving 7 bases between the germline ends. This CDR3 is CASRRGYNEQFF. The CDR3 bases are TGTGCCAGCAGGAGGGGATACAATGAGCAGTTCTTC.